This T cell receptor (beta chain) emerged from a study of siplizumab effects on memory and regulatory T cells (dated by TCRdb to about 2019). At the level of the whole study: The study looked at the effect of siplizumab, an anti-CD2 antibody, on alloreactive T-cell subsets in allogeneic mixed lymphocyte reactions made from human PBMCs. What the research found in general, with its limitations: Among mappable alloreactive CD4+ clones, an average Treg-derived fraction of almost 70% was observed with siplizumab, compared with around 28% in control reactions. Siplizumab significantly reduced the cumulative frequency of alloreactive sequences traceable to unstimulated CD4+ memory T cells. Sequences below about 10^-5 frequency were poorly captured, so only a minor fraction of alloreactive clones could be mapped to unstimulated subsets. A naive or memory phenotype could not be assigned to roughly 80-96% of proliferating CD4+ or CD8+ clones. Unstimulated naive T cells appeared to be more diverse than memory T cells, and naive cells seemed to make a substantial contribution to the alloresponse. Whether proliferating Tregs from siplizumab cultures were suppressive was not functionally confirmed.

A remark on this clone: Its antigen target is currently unknown. Base qualities are not at hand, and no much larger clone is one base apart.

The CDR3 runs 12 residues from the cysteine to the phenylalanine. Only the CDR3 part of the read is kept: 36 bases, read in frame from the first base. V gives up 1 base and J gives up 7 bases, and the segment between their germline ends measures 7 bases. From the germline V gene, CDR1 is SGHVS and CDR2 is FNYEAQ. Library preparation employed the immunoSEQ multiplex PCR assay. Approximately 100,000 TCR templates per sample were assayed on the deep sequencing platform. Genomic DNA extracted from sorted T cells was used for TCRbeta CDR3 sequencing. In the original analysis: The R programming language was used for clonal analysis of TCRbeta CDR3 data. Alloreactive CD4+ and CD8+ clones were identified by comparing unstimulated samples to CFSE-low samples taken after the reaction. By matching sequences to the repertoires of sorted unstimulated Treg and non-Treg cells, each alloreactive CD4+ clone was assigned a regulatory or non-regulatory origin. TCRdb took this table from immuneACCESS and kept in-frame rearrangements with V and J called. Such tables lack part of the clones; where checked against another copy, unresolved V genes explain under half of the gap, and the rest is unexplained. V and J calls and clone size are those listed in that table; D and trimming were worked out from the DNA. Within this sample are tens of thousands of clones, with around 96% of them counted one time only. The ten largest clones capture roughly 0.097% of the sample.

Additional sequencing covered unstimulated subsets from a few donor pairs, namely CD8+ effector memory, CD4+ naive, CD8+ TEMRA, CD4+ memory and CD8+ naive. Sorted unstimulated T cells, along with proliferating T cells recovered from mixed lymphocyte reactions, underwent TCRbeta CDR3 sequencing. Fresh whole blood from nine to eleven HLA-typed healthy donors was used to isolate PBMCs. The receptor was derived from a human donor in good health. Sequenced material: naive CD8+ T cells sorted from blood. Per the publication, the cell subset or site label means: unstimulated naive T cells. The receptor chain draws on TRBV7-6 and TRBJ1-1; matching of 5 bases hints at TRBD1 as the D gene. The CDR3 region has the sequence CASSLGGGEAFF. The bases read TGTGCCAGCAGCTTAGGCGGGGGTGAAGCTTTCTTT.